This TCR beta chain was profiled in a study of T-cell reconstitution after alpha-beta-depleted transplantation in children. General study results and limits: The main origin of T-cell counts and diversity one year after transplant was newly produced T cells. About two months after transplant, alpha-beta T cells reportedly came from several hundred expanded graft clones. The high TCRbeta diversity at day 60 in some patients came from surviving recipient T cells and thymic progenitors.

The germline V gene encodes CDR1 MDHEN and CDR2 SYDVKM. The CDR3 is made up of 15 amino acids. The V gene end was trimmed by 5 bases and the J gene end by 4 bases; junction bases not matched to a gene: 8. Unique molecular identifiers tagged the TCRbeta library. TCRdb ran MiXCR on the PCR reads and lists one entry per CDR3 protein. The sample yields just under 250,000 distinct CDR3 sequences, roughly 23% seen once. In this sample, this clonotype turned up a few times. The antigen remains unidentified. The TCR was taken from a girl aged 2 to 10 with Fanconi anemia, due to receive a stem cell transplant. The J gene is TRBJ1-1, the V gene TRBV28; TRBD1 agrees at 9 bases. Here the sequenced sample was PBMCs, taken before TCRalphabeta/CD19-depleted stem cell transplant. CDR3 protein: CASSLQGARGTEAFF. As DNA, the CDR3 is TGTGCCAGCAGTCTACAGGGGGCGAGGGGCACTGAAGCTTTCTTT.